Shown below are 7 T cell receptor beta chains from a single sample sequenced in a study of spatial heterogeneity in lung cancer. MiXCR, applied by TCRdb to the 5' RACE reads, yields one record per CDR3 protein. This sample carries about 110,000 distinct CDR3 sequences, roughly 10% of them seen once, and the ten largest clones take roughly 26%. Time point in this sample: blood at routine non-recurrence follow-up after resection. Specimen: PBMCs, collected at follow-up. These receptors originate from a female donor with early-stage non-small cell lung cancer.

The gene calls are TRBV9 and TRBJ2-4; D is possibly TRBD1 or TRBD2 (5 bases each). CDR1 and CDR2 from the germline V gene are SGDLS and YYNGEE. The CDR3 consists of 16 residues. Trimming left V 0 bases short and J 8 bases short, with 18 bases between. CDR3 in DNA: TGTGCCAGCAGCGTAGCTCCGGGACCACCAAACGACATTCAGTACTTC. Translating gives CASSVAPGPPNDIQYF.

This clonotype was seen repeatedly, ten times or more. J is TRBJ1-2 and V is TRBV24-1; D remains ambiguous. From germline, CDR1 is KGHDR and CDR2 SFDVKD. There are 14 residues in the CDR3. Deletions cut 9 bases from V and 2 bases from J, with 15 bases between. The CDR3: CATRGSGRNYGYTF. As DNA, the CDR3 is TGTGCCACCCGGGGAAGTGGCCGGAACTATGGCTACACCTTC.

The chain carries TRBV20-1 and TRBJ2-1; TRBD2 matches 14 bases. The CDR3 spans 14 residues. V was clipped by 5 bases and J by 9 bases; unmatched bases: 6. CDR1 is DFQATT and CDR2 is SNEGSKA in the germline V gene (reference sequence). The CDR3 bases are TGCAGTGCTGGGACTAGCGGGAGTAGGAGTGAGCAGTTCTTC. As protein: CSAGTSGSRSEQFF.

This clonotype was seen repeatedly, ten times or more. One end of the junction fails to match germline, which may point to a read error. The gene calls are TRBV24-1 and TRBJ2-1; D not certain. This CDR3 has 10 residues. CDR1 and CDR2 from the germline V gene are KGHDR and SFDVKD. CDR3 loop: CALSFVIYPF. The CDR3 coding sequence is TGTGCCTTATCTTTTGTCATTTACCCATTC.

This clonotype has a handful of counts. The V call is TRBV2, the J call TRBJ1-5; a weak D match, TRBD1 (6 bases). Germline V gene lookup returns CDR1 SNHLY and CDR2 FYNNEI. V dropped 2 bases and J dropped 1 base, with 9 bases sitting between them. This CDR3 region has 15 residues. Here the CDR3 DNA reads TGTGCCAGCAGTGAACGGGGGGCGAGCAATCAGCCCCAGCATTTT. This encodes CASSERGASNQPQHF. The whole variable domain, filled in from reference TRBV2 and TRBJ1-5, reads EPEVTQTPSHQVTQMGQEVILRCVPISNHLYFYWYRQILGQKVEFLVSFYNNEISEKSEIFDDQFSVERPDGSNFTLKIRSTKLEDSAMYFCASSERGASNQPQHFGDGTRLSIL.

This clonotype was recorded a few times. The genes are TRBV10-3 and TRBJ2-5, with 13 bases that match TRBD2. V was pared by 8 bases and J by 5 bases, with 5 bases of the junction left unmatched. The length of the CDR3 is 14 residues. Germline-derived CDR1 and CDR2 are ENHRY and SYGVKD. CDR3 in amino acids: CAIAGLAGAETQYF. In nucleotides, the CDR3 is TGTGCCATCGCCGGACTAGCGGGAGCGGAGACCCAGTACTTC.

This clonotype was seen a handful of times. This chain uses TRBV7-9 with TRBJ2-7; the D gene is possibly TRBD1 (5 bases). Trimming shortened V by 1 base and J by 4 bases, and 8 bases separated the two germline ends. CDR3 length equals 13 residues. Germline V lookup: CDR1 SEHNR, CDR2 FQNEAQ (reference sequence). The CDR3: CASSLVTGYEQYF. The CDR3 DNA is TGTGCCAGCAGCTTAGTAACAGGTTACGAGCAGTACTTC.